This T cell receptor (beta chain) comes out of a study of T-cell reconstitution after alpha-beta-depleted transplantation in children. Study-wide findings and caveats: Reportedly, alpha-beta T cells present about two months post-transplant originated from several hundred expanded clones of graft origin.

Details on this clonotype: Its antigen is still unknown.

As it was prepared, the TCRbeta library received unique molecular identifiers. One entry per CDR3 protein, called by TCRdb with MiXCR from the PCR reads. The profile shows some 300,000 distinct CDR3 sequences, 10% of them singletons. Sequences were derived from PBMCs, sampled before TCRalphabeta/CD19-depleted stem cell transplant. The sequence derives from a boy under two years old with acute myeloid leukemia, due to receive a stem cell transplant.

This CDR3 reads CASSSGAGPPTQYF. CDR3 bases: TGTGCCAGCAGCTCTGGCGCGGGACCTCCTACGCAGTATTTT. The genes are TRBV7-2 and TRBJ2-3, with a weak D call TRBD2 (6 bases). The CDR3 contains 14 residues. The V gene's germline CDR1 is SGHTA and CDR2 FQGNSA. The V gene lost 4 bases and the J gene lost 8 bases, with 16 bases spanning the gap.